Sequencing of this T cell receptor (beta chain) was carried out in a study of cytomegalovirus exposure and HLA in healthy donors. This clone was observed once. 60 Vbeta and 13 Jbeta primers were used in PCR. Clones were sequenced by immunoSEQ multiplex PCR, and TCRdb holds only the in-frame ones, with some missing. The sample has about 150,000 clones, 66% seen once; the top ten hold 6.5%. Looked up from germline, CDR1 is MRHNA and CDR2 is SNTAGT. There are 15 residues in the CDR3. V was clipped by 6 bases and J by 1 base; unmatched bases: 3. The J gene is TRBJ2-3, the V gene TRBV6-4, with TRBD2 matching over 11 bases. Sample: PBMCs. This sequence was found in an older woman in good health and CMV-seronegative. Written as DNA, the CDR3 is TGTGCCAGCAGCGGGGGACTAGCGGGCACAGATACGCAGTATTTT. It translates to CASSGGLAGTDTQYF.